Following are 30 T cell receptor beta chains from one sample sequenced in a study of T-cell reconstitution after alpha-beta-depleted transplantation in children. Unique molecular identifiers featured in how the TCRbeta library was prepared. TCRdb reanalysed the PCR reads using MiXCR and keeps one entry per CDR3 protein. Among more than 400,000 distinct CDR3 sequences listed, over 9.5% were seen once. The sequenced sample was PBMCs, mostly from graft donor cells, obtained 180 days after TCRalphabeta/CD19-depleted stem cell transplant. These receptors all stem from a female patient aged 2 to 10 who had a stem cell transplant for aplastic anemia, so the T cells may come from the graft donor.

The sample holds a few counts of this clonotype. The chain couples TRBV25-1 to TRBJ1-4; D uncertain. The CDR3 length is 15 residues. Germline CDR1 MGHDK, CDR2 SYGVNS. The ends were cut back, 2 bases at V and 8 bases at J, with 15 bases in the middle. The CDR3 region has the DNA TGTGCCAGCAGTGAAAGAAAAGCTCCGGGAGAAAAACTGTTTTTT. Its translation is CASSERKAPGEKLFF.

Of note for this clonotype: Germline and junction disagree at one end, which may indicate a read error. The genes are TRBV20-1 and TRBJ2-3, with 9 bases matching TRBD2. Germline CDR1 reads DFQATT; CDR2 reads SNEGSKA (reference sequence). The CDR3 extends over 16 amino acids. The CDR3 is CSARTGRGTSTHTQYF. CDR3 DNA sequence: TGCAGTGCTAGAACGGGGAGGGGGACTAGCACACATACGCAGTATTTT.

The V call is TRBV28, the J call TRBJ1-2; TRBD1 aligns across 8 bases. This CDR3 is 14 amino acids long. Trimming took 3 bases from V and 3 from J; bases not matched to a gene: 3. CDR1 is MDHEN and CDR2 is SYDVKM in the germline V gene. The CDR3 nucleotides are TGTGCCAGCAGTTTGCAGGGGGCGGACTATGGCTACACCTTC. Translated: CASSLQGADYGYTF.

This clonotype was detected ten times or more. DNA for the CDR3: TGCGCCAGCAGCTTAACGCGGAGGTGCACAGATACGCAGTATTTT. Residues: CASSLTRRCTDTQYF. The rearrangement uses TRBV5-1 and TRBJ2-3, with D perhaps matching TRBD2 (5 bases). Germline lookup yields CDR1 SGHRS and CDR2 YFSETQ. V dropped 2 bases and J dropped 1 base, with 11 bases sitting between them. The CDR3 sequence is 15 residues long.

V and J are TRBV11-2 and TRBJ1-4; perhaps TRBD1 as D (5 bases). The germline V gene encodes CDR1 SGHAT and CDR2 FQNNGV. Trimming removed 6 bases from V and 8 bases from J, with 19 bases in between. The CDR3 length is 15 residues. The CDR3 here is CASRQPGRTQEKLFF. The DNA of the CDR3 is TGTGCCAGCAGGCAACCGGGACGGACGCAAGAAAAACTGTTTTTT.

There are a few counts of this clonotype. The rearrangement links TRBV20-1 to TRBJ2-7; no definite D call. The CDR3 has 12 residues. Germline CDR1 DFQATT, CDR2 SNEGSKA (reference sequence). Trimming cost V 2 bases and J 0 bases, with 5 bases left between them. This CDR3 is CSARQDSYEQYF. CDR3 DNA: TGCAGTGCTAGACAGGACTCCTACGAGCAGTACTTC.

This clonotype was counted ten times or more. This chain joins TRBV5-1 and TRBJ2-1, with 10 positions matching TRBD1. CDR1 is SGHRS and CDR2 is YFSETQ in the germline V gene. The trim removed 3 bases at V and 2 bases at J, leaving 5 bases unmatched. This CDR3 contains 16 residues. As DNA, the CDR3 is TGCGCCAGCAGCTCACTGGACAGGGGGGCCTACAATGAGCAGTTCTTC. This gives the protein CASSSLDRGAYNEQFF.

The rearrangement uses TRBV6-5 and TRBJ2-3; D uncertain. Trimming cost V 0 bases and J 5 bases, with 15 bases left between them. This CDR3 is 16 amino acids long. Germline assignment: CDR1 MNHEY and CDR2 SVGAGI. DNA of the CDR3: TGTGCCAGCAGTTACTCGCGGCTAGACGGTGGAGATACGCAGTATTTT. Encoded protein: CASSYSRLDGGDTQYF.

This clonotype was detected only a few times. The J gene is TRBJ2-3, the V gene TRBV5-1; weak D call: TRBD2 (6 bases). Trimming took off 1 base at V and 2 bases at J, with 8 bases between the two ends. CDR1 and CDR2 from the germline V gene are SGHRS and YFSETQ. The CDR3 sequence is 14 residues long. CDR3 protein: CASSLRTTTDTQYF. CDR3 bases: TGCGCCAGCAGCTTGCGGACTACCACAGATACGCAGTATTTT.

The J gene is TRBJ1-2, the V gene TRBV7-2; 10 bases line up with TRBD1. The CDR3 length is 15 residues. Germline-derived CDR1 and CDR2 are SGHTA and FQGNSA. V lost 5 bases to trimming and J lost 6 bases; unmatched junction nucleotides: 9. CDR3: CASSPDRGRINGYTF. The CDR3 DNA reads TGTGCCAGCAGCCCCGACAGGGGGCGCATCAATGGCTACACCTTC.

The chain joins TRBV5-6 to TRBJ2-5, with no clear D. Trimming cost V 0 bases and J 4 bases, with 10 bases left between them. This CDR3 has 14 residues. CDR1 is SGHDT and CDR2 is YYEEEE in the germline V gene. The CDR3 spells CASSLDQVGETQYF. The CDR3 DNA sequence: TGTGCCAGCAGCTTGGACCAGGTCGGAGAGACCCAGTACTTC.

With regard to this clonotype: With a much larger clone just one base away, this may be a read error. V gene TRBV20-1 combines with J gene TRBJ2-1, with 8 bases that match TRBD1. The CDR3 has 18 amino acids. In germline, CDR1 is DFQATT, CDR2 SNEGSKA (reference sequence). The V segment lost 1 base and the J segment 8 bases; nucleotides outside the gene matches: 19. The CDR3 loop reads CSARVGLGPAGTGDEQFF. The DNA for the CDR3 is TGCAGTGCTAGAGTCGGCTTGGGGCCCGCTGGGACAGGCGATGAGCAGTTCTTC.

The V gene is TRBV6-1, the J gene TRBJ2-7; 8 nucleotides match TRBD1. The CDR3 has 16 amino acids. Germline V gives CDR1 MNHNS, CDR2 SASEGT. J gave up 3 bases and V 4 bases, and 11 bases lay outside the gene matches. CDR3 sequence (DNA): TGTGCCAGCAGTGCCGCCATAACGGACAGGGACTACGAGCAGTACTTC. Amino acids: CASSAAITDRDYEQYF.

This clonotype was observed at least ten times. The chain is built from TRBV29-1 and TRBJ2-1; tentatively, D is TRBD2 (5 bases). Trimming left V 4 bases short and J 4 bases short, with 11 bases between. The CDR3 runs 13 residues. From germline, CDR1 is SQVTM and CDR2 ANQGSEA. The CDR3 nucleotides are TGCAGCGTTGGGGGAGCAAGTTACAATGAGCAGTTCTTC. Translating it yields CSVGGASYNEQFF.

The chain combines TRBV11-2 with TRBJ1-2; the D is unclear. Germline V CDR1 and CDR2: SGHAT, FQNNGV. Trimming cost V 5 bases and J 3 bases, with 10 bases left between them. This CDR3 comprises 13 residues. The CDR3 DNA is TGTGCCAGCAGCCCGAGGGTTTACTATGGCTACACCTTC. Translated, it gives CASSPRVYYGYTF.

The CDR3 here is CASSYPLQTATGELFF. CDR3 nucleotide sequence: TGCGCCAGCAGCTATCCCCTTCAGACAGCCACCGGGGAGCTGTTTTTT. The chain has TRBV5-1 and TRBJ2-2; the D gene is possibly TRBD1 (5 bases). There are 16 residues in the CDR3. Trimming stripped 3 bases from V and 4 bases from J, with 16 bases between. CDR1 is SGHRS and CDR2 is YFSETQ in the germline V gene.

V is TRBV29-1 and J is TRBJ2-1; 9 positions match TRBD1. The germline CDR1 and CDR2 sequences are SQVTM and ANQGSEA. This CDR3 region has 14 residues. The CDR3 region has the DNA TGCAGTTCCAAACGGACAGGGGCTATCAATGAGCAGTTCTTC. Its protein is CSSKRTGAINEQFF.

Note on this clonotype: One end of the junction varies from germline; a read error may be responsible. The chain uses TRBV5-1 and TRBJ2-1; tentatively, D is TRBD1 (6 bases). Looked up from germline, CDR1 is SGHRS and CDR2 is YFSETQ. The CDR3 is 16 amino acids. The CDR3 loop is CVSSAWVRGMLGEQFF. CDR3 nucleotides: TGCGTCAGCAGCGCCTGGGTGAGGGGGATGCTCGGTGAGCAGTTCTTC.

This rearrangement joins TRBV6-2 or TRBV6-3 to TRBJ2-1; 11 nucleotides agree with TRBD2. Germline V gene lookup returns CDR1 MNHEY and CDR2 SVGEGT. The CDR3 is 19 amino acids. V lost 0 bases to trimming and J lost 2 bases; unmatched junction nucleotides: 9. CDR3 sequence (DNA): TGTGCCAGCAGTTACTCTCTAGTAGCGGGAGGGACCCCCTACAATGAGCAGTTCTTC. Protein product: CASSYSLVAGGTPYNEQFF.

There are a few counts of this clonotype. The chain joins TRBV6-2 or TRBV6-3 to TRBJ2-4; perhaps D is TRBD1 or TRBD2 (5 bases each). The CDR3 sequence is 15 residues long. CDR1 is MNHEY and CDR2 is SVGEGT in the germline V gene. The germline V and J ends were trimmed by 1 base and 7 bases, with 14 bases remaining between them. DNA for the CDR3: TGTGCCAGCAGTTACTGGGGGAAAGCTTCGAACATTCAGTACTTC. It codes for CASSYWGKASNIQYF.

This chain links TRBV7-8 with TRBJ2-3; 15 bases match TRBD2. V was pared by 3 bases and J by 4 bases, with 8 bases of the junction left unmatched. Germline-derived CDR1 and CDR2 are SGHVS and FQNEAQ. CDR3 size: 18 residues. As DNA, the CDR3 is TGTGCCAGCAGCTTTAACCTTGGACTAGCGGGAGGGCCAGATACGCAGTATTTT. Its protein product is CASSFNLGLAGGPDTQYF.

This clonotype has more than one count but fewer than ten. CDR3 in DNA: TGCGCCAGCAGCCAAGGCCTAGTTGCGAGGAGCACAGATACGCAGTATTTT. It translates to CASSQGLVARSTDTQYF. This rearrangement joins TRBV4-3 to TRBJ2-3; D is unclear. CDR3 length: 17 residues. From germline, CDR1 is LGHNA and CDR2 YSLEER. The ends were cut back, 1 base at V and 0 bases at J, with 14 bases in the middle.

The chain links TRBV29-1 to TRBJ2-6; D gene unclear. The V end was cut by 2 bases, the J end by 3 bases, with 5 bases between. This CDR3 contains 13 residues. Germline assignment: CDR1 SQVTM and CDR2 ANQGSEA. CDR3 coding DNA: TGCAGCGTTGAAATATATGGGGCCAACGTCCTGACTTTC. Translation gives CSVEIYGANVLTF.

V is TRBV4-1 and J is TRBJ2-2, with D possibly TRBD2 on 5 matching bases. V was clipped by 0 bases and J by 3 bases, with 17 bases between them. Germline CDR1 reads MGHRA; CDR2 reads YSYEKL. CDR3 length equals 18 residues. CDR3 amino acids: CASSQEKEDLRDTGELFF. CDR3 DNA: TGCGCCAGCAGCCAAGAGAAGGAGGACCTACGGGACACCGGGGAGCTGTTTTTT.

V and J are TRBV5-1 and TRBJ2-1; 12 nucleotides match TRBD2. V lost 4 bases and J lost 7; bases outside the gene matches: 6. The germline CDR1 and CDR2 sequences are SGHRS and YFSETQ. The length of the CDR3 is 15 residues. The CDR3, as DNA: TGCGCCAGCAGCCACGGACTAGCGGGGTCAAATGAGCAGTTCTTC. Amino acids: CASSHGLAGSNEQFF.

The CDR3 bases are TGTGCCAGCAGTCCAACCCGTCTTAGCCCGCTGAGCTCCTACGAGCAGTACTTC. Its protein product is CASSPTRLSPLSSYEQYF. The chain combines TRBV28 with TRBJ2-7; D uncertain. Germline CDR1 and CDR2: MDHEN and SYDVKM. The CDR3 has 18 residues. V lost 5 bases and J lost 0, with 23 bases in between.

This clonotype has ten or more counts. J is TRBJ1-1 and V is TRBV14, with TRBD1 matching 7 bases. This CDR3 has 13 residues. The V and J ends lost 2 bases and 10 bases, in that order; junction bases with no gene match: 7. From germline, CDR1 is SGHDN and CDR2 FVKESK. The CDR3 DNA is TGTGCCAGCAGCCAATTACGAGGGGGCGCAGCTTTCTTT. It yields the protein CASSQLRGGAAFF.

This clonotype was detected a few times. The CDR3 nucleotides read TGTGCCAGCACCCGACAGGGGATTCTTACGGGTGAGCAGTTCTTC. Protein: CASTRQGILTGEQFF. The chain uses TRBV12-3 or TRBV12-4 and TRBJ2-1; 8 bases align to TRBD1. Unmatched junction bases numbered 14, after V lost 7 bases and J lost 9 bases. This CDR3 has 15 amino acids.

The sample holds one count of this clonotype. This sequence joins TRBV24-1 and TRBJ2-5, with D possibly TRBD2 on 7 matching bases. CDR1 and CDR2 (germline): KGHDR, SFDVKD. CDR3 size: 14 residues. V dropped 5 bases and J dropped 3 bases, with 12 bases sitting between them. The DNA for the CDR3 is TGTGCCACCAGTGGGGGGGGGGCGGAAGAGACCCAGTACTTC. Amino acids: CATSGGGAEETQYF.

V is TRBV5-1 and J is TRBJ2-3, with 8 bases identical to TRBD2. V shed 3 bases and J 6 bases; nucleotides not matched to a gene: 9. The CDR3 is made up of 15 amino acids. In germline, CDR1 is SGHRS, CDR2 YFSETQ. CDR3 in DNA: TGCGCCAGCAGCTGGGCGGGGGGTTACGCGGATACGCAGTATTTT. It translates to CASSWAGGYADTQYF.